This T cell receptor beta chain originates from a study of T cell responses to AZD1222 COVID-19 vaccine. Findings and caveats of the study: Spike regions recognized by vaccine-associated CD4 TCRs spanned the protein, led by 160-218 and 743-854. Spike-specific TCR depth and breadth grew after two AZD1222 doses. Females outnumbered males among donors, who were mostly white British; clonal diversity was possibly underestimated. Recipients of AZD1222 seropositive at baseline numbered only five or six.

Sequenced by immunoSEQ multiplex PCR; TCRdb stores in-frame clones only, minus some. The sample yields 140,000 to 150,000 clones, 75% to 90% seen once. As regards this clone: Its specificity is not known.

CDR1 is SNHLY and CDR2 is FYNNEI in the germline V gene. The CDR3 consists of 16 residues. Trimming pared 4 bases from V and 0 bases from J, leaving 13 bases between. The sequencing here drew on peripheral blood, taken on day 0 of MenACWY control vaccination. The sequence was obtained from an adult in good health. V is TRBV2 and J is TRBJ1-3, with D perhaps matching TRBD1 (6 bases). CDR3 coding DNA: TGTGCCAGCAGTGCGGACAGCAATTACTCTGGAAACACCATATATTTT. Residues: CASSADSNYSGNTIYF.